The 22 T cell receptor beta chains below all came from one sample that was sequenced in a study of T cells in Graves' hyperthyroidism and ophthalmopathy. Amplified regions were TCR beta CDR3 sequences from RNA transcripts. The primer set for the first-round RT-PCR of the TCR CDR3 was HTBI. TCRdb reanalysed the multiplex PCR reads using MiXCR and keeps one entry per CDR3 protein. The sample lists about 760,000 distinct CDR3 sequences; around 40% were seen once. Material for sequencing was blood. The receptors here all came from a middle-aged woman with Graves' hyperthyroidism.

This rearrangement joins TRBV4-3 to TRBJ1-2; D is possibly TRBD1 (6 bases). Trimming took off 4 bases at V and 7 bases at J, with 16 bases between the two ends. Germline V CDR1 and CDR2: LGHNA, YSLEER. This CDR3 has 14 amino acids. The CDR3 DNA reads TGCGCCAGCAGCCTGGACAGCGCTAGGGGTGGCTACACCTTC. This translates into CASSLDSARGGYTF.

V and J are TRBV7-8 and TRBJ2-3; D perhaps matches TRBD2 (6 bases). Trimming cost V 9 bases and J 4 bases, with 14 bases left between them. Germline values: CDR1 SGHVS, CDR2 FQNEAQ. The CDR3 totals 13 residues. CDR3 region: CASGTLGADTQYF. In DNA, the CDR3 is TGTGCCAGTGGGACTTTGGGGGCAGATACGCAGTATTTT.

This clonotype was detected only a few times. V usage is TRBV15 and J usage is TRBJ1-1; 7 bases line up with TRBD1. This CDR3 has 14 amino acids. Germline CDR1 LNHNV, CDR2 YYDKDF (reference sequence). With V trimmed by 0 bases and J by 3 bases, 1 base remained unmatched. The chain's CDR3 is CATSRDQGDTEAFF. In nucleotides, the CDR3 is TGTGCCACCAGCAGAGACCAGGGGGACACTGAAGCTTTCTTT.

This clonotype was found a few times. This chain links TRBV6-5 with TRBJ2-7; 11 bases are shared with TRBD2. V shed 5 bases, J shed 3 bases, and the junction held 6 bases outside the gene matches. Germline V CDR1 and CDR2: MNHEY, SVGAGI. The CDR3 has 15 amino acids. The CDR3 sequence is CASSITGTSGYEQYF. The DNA for the CDR3 is TGTGCCAGCAGTATCACCGGGACTAGCGGCTACGAGCAGTACTTC.

As concerns this clonotype: This may arise from a read error, as a much more abundant clone is one base away. This rearrangement joins TRBV7-2 to TRBJ2-7; D gene unclear. Germline lookup yields CDR1 SGHTA and CDR2 FQGNSA. The CDR3 runs 13 residues. CDR3 nucleotides: TGCGCCAGCAGCCAAGATTCGTTGACGGAGCAGTGCTTC. It translates to CASSQDSLTEQCF.

Concerning this clonotype itself: The CDR3 carries no conserved terminal phenylalanine or tryptophan, so it likely arises from a read error. The gene calls are TRBV7-2 and TRBJ1-1; D ambiguous. V lost 3 bases to trimming and J lost 0 bases, with 11 bases between them. The CDR3 consists of 15 residues. Germline CDR1 SGHTA, CDR2 FQGNSA. The CDR3 DNA sequence: TGTGCCAGCAGCTTTCGTGGAGGGATGAACACTGAAGCTTTCCTT. The encoded protein is CASSFRGGMNTEAFL.

This clonotype was counted at least ten times. J is TRBJ2-5 and V is TRBV20-1, with 8 nucleotides matching TRBD2. Per the germline V gene, CDR1 is DFQATT and CDR2 is SNEGSKA (reference sequence). The CDR3 is 15 amino acids. V lost 1 base, J lost 5 bases, and 9 bases stayed unmatched. CDR3 nucleotides: TGCAGTGCTAGAGGCACTAGCGGCGGTGGGGAGACCCAGTACTTC. Its protein is CSARGTSGGGETQYF.

A remark on this clonotype: The CDR3 does not end in the conserved phenylalanine or tryptophan, so this is likely a read error. This sequence joins TRBV7-8 and TRBJ2-7; D not certain. The length of the CDR3 is 12 residues. CDR1 is SGHVS and CDR2 is FQNEAQ in the germline V gene. CDR3 protein: CASSFNSYEQYL. CDR3 in DNA: TGCGCCAGCAGCTTCAACTCCTACGAGCAGTACCTC.

This clonotype appeared many times. The chain links TRBV20-1 to TRBJ2-5; the D is unclear. Germline-derived CDR1 and CDR2 are DFQATT and SNEGSKA (reference sequence). The V end was cut by 3 bases, the J end by 7 bases, with 6 bases between. The CDR3 length is 10 residues. This CDR3 is CSASVGTQYF. In nucleotides, the CDR3 is TGCAGTGCTAGTGTGGGGACCCAGTACTTC.

This clonotype was observed a handful of times. V and J are TRBV6-5 and TRBJ2-7; D not resolved. The CDR3 spans 13 residues. Germline-derived CDR1 and CDR2 are MNHEY and SVGAGI. V was trimmed by 8 bases and J by 4 bases, leaving 15 bases between them. This chain's CDR3 is CASVPPHLYEQYF. The CDR3 DNA reads as TGTGCCAGCGTACCACCCCACTTATACGAGCAGTACTTC.

This clonotype was counted between two and nine times. Since a much larger clone is just one base distant, this may be a read error. The chain recombines TRBV5-4 with TRBJ1-4, with no clear D. CDR1 and CDR2 (germline): SGHNT, YYREEE (reference sequence). The CDR3 has 12 residues. The V end lost 5 bases, the J end lost 5 bases, and 7 bases lay between the germline ends. This CDR3 reads CASSDLNEKLFF. DNA for the CDR3: TGTGCCAGCAGTGACCTGAATGAAAAACTGTTTTTT.

This clonotype was counted between two and nine times. J is TRBJ1-4 and V is TRBV9, with a weak D call TRBD1 (6 bases). Germline-derived CDR1 and CDR2 are SGDLS and YYNGEE. Trimming removed 3 bases from V and 7 bases from J, with 16 bases in between. The CDR3 contains 15 residues. CDR3 sequence (DNA): TGTGCCAGCAGCGACGAGGGGGTACTCGGTGAAAAACTGTTTTTT. Translating it yields CASSDEGVLGEKLFF.

The V call is TRBV28, the J call TRBJ2-7; D is undetermined. V shed 9 bases and J shed 2 bases, with 11 bases lying between them. The CDR3 totals 12 residues. CDR1 MDHEN and CDR2 SYDVKM come from the germline V gene. The CDR3 DNA sequence: TGTGCCAGTCCGCCTAGGGCCTACGAGCAGTACTTC. Translating gives CASPPRAYEQYF.

This clonotype occurred many times. This sequence joins TRBV12-3 or TRBV12-4 and TRBJ1-5; D remains unclear. Trimming pared 6 bases from V and 0 bases from J, leaving 12 bases between. The length of the CDR3 is 15 residues. CDR3 bases: TGTGCCAGCAGCCCTGACGGGGATAGCAATCAGCCCCAGCATTTT. Amino acid sequence: CASSPDGDSNQPQHF.

Note on this clonotype: Given a much more abundant clone one base away, this may be a read error. The chain couples TRBV10-3 to TRBJ1-6, with D perhaps TRBD1 (5 bases). Between the trimmed V and J ends, which lost 6 bases and 7 bases, there was a span of 13 bases. Germline V gene data show CDR1 as ENHRY and CDR2 as SYGVKD. The CDR3 spans 14 residues. The CDR3 DNA follows: TGTGCCATCAGAACGGGACCCTCCAATTCACCCCTCCACTTT. It encodes CAIRTGPSNSPLHF.

This clonotype has a count of ten or more. The rearrangement links TRBV10-2 to TRBJ2-7; 10 bases fit TRBD1. The V segment lost 10 bases and the J segment 5 bases; nucleotides outside the gene matches: 8. CDR1 is WSHSY, CDR2 SAAADI, per germline. This CDR3 has 13 residues. The CDR3 region is CATRQGAGDEQYF. The CDR3 DNA reads as TGCGCCACAAGACAGGGGGCAGGTGACGAGCAGTACTTC.

CDR3 in amino acids: CAISEEGNEQYF. The CDR3 DNA sequence: TGTGCCATCAGTGAGGAGGGGAACGAGCAGTACTTC. This chain connects TRBV10-3 to TRBJ2-7, with D perhaps assigned TRBD1 or TRBD2 (5 bases each). CDR1 ENHRY and CDR2 SYGVKD come from the germline V gene. The CDR3 is 12 residues long. V was clipped by 2 bases and J by 5 bases, with 7 bases between them.

The chain uses TRBV2 and TRBJ2-3; 11 bases align to TRBD2. The germline gives CDR1 SNHLY, CDR2 FYNNEI. CDR3 size: 16 residues. J gave up 2 bases and V 3 bases, and 4 bases lay outside the gene matches. The CDR3 nucleotides are TGTGCCAGCAGTGACGAGGGACTAGCGGACACAGATACGCAGTATTTT. As protein: CASSDEGLADTDTQYF. Full variable domain (remainder filled in from reference TRBV2 and TRBJ2-3): EPEVTQTPSHQVTQMGQEVILRCVPISNHLYFYWYRQILGQKVEFLVSFYNNEISEKSEIFDDQFSVERPDGSNFTLKIRSTKLEDSAMYFCASSDEGLADTDTQYFGPGTRLTVL.

The sample holds many counts of this clonotype. V usage is TRBV20-1 and J usage is TRBJ1-6, with 9 nucleotides matching TRBD1. The CDR3 length is 15 residues. Germline V gives CDR1 DFQATT, CDR2 SNEGSKA (reference sequence). The V and J ends lost 1 base and 9 bases, in that order; junction bases with no gene match: 7. In nucleotides, the CDR3 is TGCAGTGCTAGAGTTCACCGGGACAGGGTTTCACCCCTCCACTTT. Protein: CSARVHRDRVSPLHF.

This clonotype was counted ten times or more. CDR3 loop: CASSFAGSQETQYF. The CDR3 bases are TGTGCCAGCAGCTTTGCGGGCAGTCAAGAGACCCAGTACTTC. The chain carries TRBV7-2 and TRBJ2-5; a weak D match, TRBD2 (5 bases). CDR3 length: 14 residues. V was cut by 3 bases and J by 2 bases, with 10 bases left in between. Germline CDR1 and CDR2: SGHTA and FQGNSA.

The chain links TRBV7-9 to TRBJ2-7; a possible D gene is TRBD2 (6 bases). The V end was cut by 5 bases, the J end by 1 base, with 12 bases between. There are 14 residues in the CDR3. In germline, CDR1 is SEHNR, CDR2 FQNEAQ (reference sequence). Written as DNA, the CDR3 is TGTGCCAGCAGCGCGGGACTCCGGTCCTACGAGCAGTACTTC. This translates into CASSAGLRSYEQYF. Combining the CDR3 with reference TRBV7-9 and TRBJ2-7 gives the whole variable domain DTGVSQNPRHKITKRGQNVTFRCDPISEHNRLYWYRQTLGQGPEFLTYFQNEAQLEKSRLLSDRFSAERPKGSFSTLEIQRTEQGDSAMYLCASSAGLRSYEQYFGPGTRLTVT.

The sample holds many counts of this clonotype. Since a much larger clone is just one base distant, this may be a read error. The chain employs TRBV20-1 and TRBJ2-7; TRBD2 matches 11 bases. Germline CDR1 reads DFQATT; CDR2 reads SNEGSKA (reference sequence). CDR3 size: 13 residues. V was pared by 3 bases and J by 3 bases, with 1 base of the junction left unmatched. The DNA of the CDR3 is TGCAGTGCTAGGGGGACTAGCGGCTACGAGCAGTACTTC. It translates to CSARGTSGYEQYF.